This T cell receptor beta chain emerged from a study of blood T cell repertoires in COVID-19. Whole-study context: The study drew acute and convalescent COVID-19 samples from the United States, Italy and Spain. Sources were T cells, B-cell-depleted T cells, or PBMCs; the material itself was cDNA or gDNA.

This clone was seen more than once but under ten times. TCRdb's copy holds only in-frame clones and misses some; the assay was immunoSEQ multiplex PCR. The profile shows 150,000 to 200,000 clones, around 89% of them singletons. The TCR sequence derives from a man aged 18 to 35 who had recovered from COVID-19. The sample was peripheral blood.

CDR3 sequence reads: CATGQGPIYF. Written as DNA, the CDR3 is TGTGCCACCGGACAGGGGCCCATATATTTT. The rearrangement links TRBV28 to TRBJ1-3, with 9 positions matching TRBD1. The J segment lost 11 bases and the V segment lost 10 bases, leaving 3 bases of the junction unmatched. The CDR3 consists of 10 residues. Germline CDR1 reads MDHEN; CDR2 reads SYDVKM.